A selection of T cell receptor beta chains follows, all from one sample in a study of cytomegalovirus exposure and HLA in healthy donors. TCRdb's table, derived via immunoSEQ multiplex PCR, lists solely in-frame clones and lacks some. The table has 55,000 to 80,000 clones, roughly 70% seen once. The sample consisted of PBMCs. The source is a man aged 65 to 85 in good health and CMV-seronegative. The CDR3 runs from the conserved cysteine through the conserved F or W. D genes are given only for firm matches. Rows may omit the clone size; those that give it use once, few, many or a size class.

cdr3_aa	cdr3_nt	v_call	j_call	clone_size	d_call
CASSDRDDSPLHF	TGTGCCAGCAGCGACAGGGATGATTCACCCCTCCACTTT	TRBV5-4	TRBJ1-6	NA	TRBD1
CASSVGRGTNSGNTIYF	TGTGCCAGCAGCGTCGGACGGGGGACCAACTCTGGAAACACCATATATTTT	TRBV9	TRBJ1-3	NA	NA
CAWDRLRSSGNTIYF	TGTGCCTGGGACAGACTGAGAAGCTCTGGAAACACCATATATTTT	TRBV30	TRBJ1-3	NA	NA
CASRIQVLDTQYF	TGTGCCAGCAGAATACAGGTACTAGATACGCAGTATTTT	TRBV13	TRBJ2-3	NA	NA
CASSEGLRDRGWTYEQYF	TGTGCCAGCAGTGAAGGCCTCAGGGACAGGGGTTGGACCTACGAGCAGTACTTC	TRBV2	TRBJ2-7	NA	TRBD1
CASSGAASGMRYEQYF	TGTGCCAGCAGCGGTGCGGCTAGCGGGATGCGCTACGAGCAGTACTTC	TRBV5-6	TRBJ2-7	few	TRBD2
CASSPRGKNIQYF	TGTGCCAGCAGTCCGAGGGGGAAAAACATTCAGTACTTC	TRBV6-5	TRBJ2-4	few	NA
CASKQDRYEQYF	TGTGCAAGCAAGCAGGACAGATACGAGCAGTACTTC	TRBV6-1	TRBJ2-7	NA	NA
CASSSGISSGNTIYF	TGTGCCAGCAGCTCAGGAATCAGCTCTGGAAACACCATATATTTT	TRBV7-8	TRBJ1-3	NA	NA
CASSRGQGRGYTF	TGTGCCAGCAGCCGGGGACAGGGACGTGGCTACACCTTC	TRBV7-2	TRBJ1-2	NA	TRBD1
CASSIVGEHEQYF	TGTGCCAGTAGTATAGTCGGGGAGCACGAGCAGTACTTC	TRBV19	TRBJ2-7	few	NA
CASSQDPGPEAFF	TGCGCCAGCAGCCAAGATCCAGGCCCAGAAGCTTTCTTT	TRBV4-1	TRBJ1-1	NA	NA
CASSLSDSYTGELFF	TGCGCCAGCAGCTTGAGTGACTCATACACCGGGGAGCTGTTTTTT	TRBV5-1	TRBJ2-2	NA	NA
CAWSSGQPPETQYF	TGTGCCTGGAGTTCGGGACAACCCCCAGAGACCCAGTACTTC	TRBV30	TRBJ2-5	once	NA
CASSSGFPGNTIYF	TGTGCCAGCAGCTCGGGATTTCCTGGAAACACCATATATTTT	TRBV7-8	TRBJ1-3	NA	NA
CASSLDRGRVRSYEQYF	TGTGCCAGCAGCTTAGATCGAGGCAGGGTAAGGTCCTACGAGCAGTACTTC	TRBV11-3	TRBJ2-7	NA	NA